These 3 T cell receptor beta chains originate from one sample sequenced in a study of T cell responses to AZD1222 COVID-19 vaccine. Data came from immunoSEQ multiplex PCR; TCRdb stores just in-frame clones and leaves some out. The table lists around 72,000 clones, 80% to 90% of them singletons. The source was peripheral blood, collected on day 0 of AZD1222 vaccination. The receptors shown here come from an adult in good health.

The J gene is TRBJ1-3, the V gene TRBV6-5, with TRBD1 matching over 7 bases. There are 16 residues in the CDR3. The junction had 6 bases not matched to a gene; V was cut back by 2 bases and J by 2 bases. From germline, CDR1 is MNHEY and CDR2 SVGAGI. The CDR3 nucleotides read TGTGCCAGCAGTTACCAACAGAGGGGGCCTGGAAACACCATATATTTT. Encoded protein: CASSYQQRGPGNTIYF.

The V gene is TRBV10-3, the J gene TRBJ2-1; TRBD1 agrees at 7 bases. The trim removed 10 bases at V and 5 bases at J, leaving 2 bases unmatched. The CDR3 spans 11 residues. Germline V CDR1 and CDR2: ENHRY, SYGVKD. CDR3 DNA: TGTGCCACCCAGGGGGACAATGAGCAGTTCTTC. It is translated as CATQGDNEQFF.

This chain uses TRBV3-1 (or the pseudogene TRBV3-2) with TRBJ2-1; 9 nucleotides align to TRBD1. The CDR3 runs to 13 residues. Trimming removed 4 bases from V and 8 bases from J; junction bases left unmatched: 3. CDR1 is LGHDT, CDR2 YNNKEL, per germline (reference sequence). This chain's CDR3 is CASSPWTGDEQFF. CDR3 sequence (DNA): TGTGCCAGCAGCCCCTGGACAGGGGATGAGCAGTTCTTC.